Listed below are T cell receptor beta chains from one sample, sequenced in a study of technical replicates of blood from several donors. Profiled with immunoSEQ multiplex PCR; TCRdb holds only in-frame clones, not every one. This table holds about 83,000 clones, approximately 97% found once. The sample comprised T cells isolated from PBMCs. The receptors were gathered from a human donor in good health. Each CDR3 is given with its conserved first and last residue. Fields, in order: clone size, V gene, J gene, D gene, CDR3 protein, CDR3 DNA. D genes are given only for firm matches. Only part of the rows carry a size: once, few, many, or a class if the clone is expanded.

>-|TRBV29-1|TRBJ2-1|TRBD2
CSVGLAGDPYNEQFF
TGCAGCGTTGGGCTAGCGGGAGACCCCTACAATGAGCAGTTCTTC
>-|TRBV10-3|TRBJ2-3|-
CAISESFGTSTDTQYF
TGTGCCATCAGTGAGTCTTTCGGTACGAGCACAGATACGCAGTATTTT
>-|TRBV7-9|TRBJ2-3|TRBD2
CASSHGLAGESTDTQYF
TGTGCCAGCAGCCATGGACTAGCGGGGGAAAGCACAGATACGCAGTATTTT
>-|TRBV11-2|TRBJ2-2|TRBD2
CASSSPGGYTGELFF
TGTGCCAGCAGCTCGCCGGGAGGGTACACCGGGGAGCTGTTTTTT
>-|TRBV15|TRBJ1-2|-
CATSSRGKEDGYTF
TGTGCCACCAGCAGCAGAGGGAAGGAGGATGGCTACACCTTC
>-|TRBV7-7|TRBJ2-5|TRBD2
CASSLAGGPSETQYF
TGTGCCAGCAGCTTAGCGGGAGGGCCCTCGGAGACCCAGTACTTC
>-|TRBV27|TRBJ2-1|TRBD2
CASSWTSGRAGNEQFF
TGTGCCAGCAGTTGGACTAGCGGGAGGGCCGGGAATGAGCAGTTCTTC
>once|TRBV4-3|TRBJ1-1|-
CASSQDNSGDTEAFF
TGCGCCAGCAGCCAAGATAACTCCGGGGACACTGAAGCTTTCTTT
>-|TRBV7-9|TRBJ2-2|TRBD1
CASSPRTGYPGELFF
TGTGCCAGCAGTCCAAGGACAGGGTATCCCGGGGAGCTGTTTTTT
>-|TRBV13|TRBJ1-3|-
CASSLGTFSGNTIYF
TGTGCCAGCAGCTTAGGGACTTTCTCTGGAAACACCATATATTTT
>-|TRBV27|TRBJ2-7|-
CASSLGHSYYEQYF
TGTGCCAGCAGTTTAGGTCACAGCTACTACGAGCAGTACTTC
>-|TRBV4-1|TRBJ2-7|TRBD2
CASSPRGGLADSYEQYF
TGCGCCAGCAGCCCAAGGGGTGGGCTAGCGGATTCCTACGAGCAGTACTTC
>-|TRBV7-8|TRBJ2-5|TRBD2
CASSLALAGGLHRETQYF
TGTGCCAGCAGCTTAGCGCTAGCGGGAGGCCTCCACAGAGAGACCCAGTACTTC
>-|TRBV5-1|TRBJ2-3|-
CASSLAQTRDTQYF
TGCGCCAGCAGCTTGGCCCAGACTAGAGATACGCAGTATTTT
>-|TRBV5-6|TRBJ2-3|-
CASSLAATSQYF
TGTGCCAGCAGCTTGGCCGCCACTTCCCAGTATTTT
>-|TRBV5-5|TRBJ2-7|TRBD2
CASRWLAVSAYEQYF
TGTGCCAGCAGGTGGCTAGCGGTCTCTGCCTACGAGCAGTACTTC
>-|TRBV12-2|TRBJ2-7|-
CASRLASDGLAGAYEQYF
TGTGCAAGTCGCTTAGCGAGTGATGGATTAGCGGGAGCCTACGAGCAGTACTTC
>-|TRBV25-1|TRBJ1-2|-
CASSPGLLLSPGGYTF
TGTGCCAGCAGCCCGGGACTACTTTTGTCTCCGGGTGGCTACACCTTC
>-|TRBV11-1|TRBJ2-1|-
CASSSQLAKQFF
TGTGCCAGCAGCTCCCAATTAGCTAAGCAGTTCTTC
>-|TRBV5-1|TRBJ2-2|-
CASIGQVNTGELFF
TGCGCCAGCATTGGTCAGGTCAACACCGGGGAGCTGTTTTTT
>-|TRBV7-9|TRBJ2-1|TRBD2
CASSLGTSGSYNEQFF
TGTGCCAGCAGCTTGGGGACTAGCGGGTCATACAATGAGCAGTTCTTC
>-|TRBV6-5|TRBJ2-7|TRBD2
CASSYGLGAGDEQYF
TGTGCCAGCAGTTACGGGTTGGGAGCGGGAGACGAGCAGTACTTC
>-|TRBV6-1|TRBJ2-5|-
CASSAGFRYQETQYF
TGTGCCAGCAGTGCGGGGTTTAGGTACCAAGAGACCCAGTACTTC
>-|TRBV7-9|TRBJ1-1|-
CASSSRYMNTEAFF
TGTGCCAGCAGCTCGAGATATATGAACACTGAAGCTTTCTTT
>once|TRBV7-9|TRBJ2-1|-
CASSSDTGTYNEQFF
TGTGCCAGCAGCTCCGACACTGGCACCTACAATGAGCAGTTCTTC
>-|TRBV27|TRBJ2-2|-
CASSLNRDTGELFF
TGTGCCAGCAGTTTAAACAGGGACACCGGGGAGCTGTTTTTT
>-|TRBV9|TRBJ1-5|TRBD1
CASSGGQNQPQHF
TGTGCCAGCAGCGGGGGACAGAACCAGCCCCAGCATTTT
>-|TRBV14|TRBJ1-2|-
CASSQVTAGKYSGYTF
TGTGCCAGCAGCCAGGTTACCGCCGGGAAGTACAGTGGCTACACCTTC